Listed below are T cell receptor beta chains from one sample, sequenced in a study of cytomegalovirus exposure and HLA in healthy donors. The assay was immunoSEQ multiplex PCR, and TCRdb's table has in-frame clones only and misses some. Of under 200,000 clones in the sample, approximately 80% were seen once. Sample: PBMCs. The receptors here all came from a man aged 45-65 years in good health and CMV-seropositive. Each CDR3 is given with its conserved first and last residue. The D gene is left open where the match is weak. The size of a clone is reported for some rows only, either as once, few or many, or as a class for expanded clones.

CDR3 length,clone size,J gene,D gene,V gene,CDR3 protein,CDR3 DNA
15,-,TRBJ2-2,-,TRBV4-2,CASSQVTANTGELFF,TGTGCCAGCAGCCAAGTGACAGCGAACACCGGGGAGCTGTTTTTT
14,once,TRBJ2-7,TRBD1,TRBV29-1,CSVTGTGEVYEQYF,TGCAGCGTTACCGGGACAGGGGAGGTCTACGAGCAGTACTTC
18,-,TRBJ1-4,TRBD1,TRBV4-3,CASSQGDRGLVTNEKLFF,TGCGCCAGCAGCCAGGGGGACAGGGGGCTTGTAACTAATGAAAAACTGTTTTTT
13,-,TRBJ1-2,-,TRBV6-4,CASLLGPHYGYTF,TGTGCCAGCCTCCTCGGTCCCCACTATGGCTACACCTTC
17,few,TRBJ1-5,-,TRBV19,CASSLTWGLNRQQPQHF,TGTGCCAGTAGTTTGACTTGGGGTCTGAACAGACAGCAGCCCCAGCATTTT
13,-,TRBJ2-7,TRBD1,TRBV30,CAWSTGQIYEQYF,TGTGCCTGGAGTACGGGACAGATATACGAGCAGTACTTC
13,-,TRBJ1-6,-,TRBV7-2,CASSLDYNSPLHF,TGTGCCAGCAGCTTAGACTACAATTCACCCCTCCACTTT
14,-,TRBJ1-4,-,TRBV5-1,CASSTTGGNEKLFF,TGCGCCAGCAGTACGACGGGGGGTAATGAAAAACTGTTTTTT
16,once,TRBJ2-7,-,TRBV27,CASSLLRGLDSYEQYF,TGTGCCAGCAGTTTACTCAGGGGCTTAGACTCCTACGAGCAGTACTTC
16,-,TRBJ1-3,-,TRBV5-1,CASSQGGAGHGNTIYF,TGCGCCAGCAGCCAAGGCGGGGCAGGCCATGGAAACACCATATATTTT
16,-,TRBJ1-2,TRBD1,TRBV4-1,CASSHFGTGGQAGYTF,TGCGCCAGCAGCCACTTTGGGACAGGGGGCCAGGCGGGCTACACCTTC
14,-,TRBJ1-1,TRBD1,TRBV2,CASSFDRGGIEAFF,TGTGCCAGCAGTTTCGACAGGGGGGGGATTGAAGCTTTCTTT
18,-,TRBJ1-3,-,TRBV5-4,CASSLDVGGMSSGNTIYF,TGTGCCAGCAGCTTGGATGTTGGCGGGATGAGCTCTGGAAACACCATATATTTT
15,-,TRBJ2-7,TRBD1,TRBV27,CASRYAGQGSNEQYF,TGTGCCAGCAGGTACGCGGGACAGGGTTCAAACGAGCAGTACTTC
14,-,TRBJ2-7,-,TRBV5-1,CASSLSGGDNEQYF,TGCGCCAGCAGCCTATCAGGAGGGGATAACGAGCAGTACTTC
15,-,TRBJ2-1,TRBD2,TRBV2,CASSPQAGAGNEQFF,TGTGCCAGCAGCCCCCAAGCGGGGGCTGGCAATGAGCAGTTCTTC
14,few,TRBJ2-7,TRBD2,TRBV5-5,CASSPVGGAYEQYF,TGTGCCAGCAGCCCCGTGGGGGGGGCCTACGAGCAGTACTTC
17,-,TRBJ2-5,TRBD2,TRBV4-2,CASSQSGRGGLQETQYF,TGTGCCAGCAGCCAATCCGGCCGCGGGGGTCTTCAAGAGACCCAGTACTTC
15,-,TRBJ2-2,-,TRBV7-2,CASSLVMWLAGELFF,TGTGCCAGCAGCTTAGTTATGTGGCTGGCCGGGGAGCTGTTTTTT
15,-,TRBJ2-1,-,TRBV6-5,CASSTDKASYNEQFF,TGTGCCAGCAGTACAGATAAAGCCTCCTACAATGAGCAGTTCTTC
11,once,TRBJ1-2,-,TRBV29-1,CSSFESNGYTF,TGCAGCTCCTTTGAGAGTAATGGCTACACCTTC
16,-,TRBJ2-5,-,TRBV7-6,CASSLAPGEGQETQYF,TGTGCCAGCAGCTTAGCGCCGGGAGAGGGGCAAGAGACCCAGTACTTC
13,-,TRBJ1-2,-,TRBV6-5,CASSGLRPYGYTF,TGTGCCAGCAGTGGGCTAAGACCCTATGGCTACACCTTC
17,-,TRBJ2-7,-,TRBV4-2,CASSQVPRGGPSYEQYF,TGTGCCAGCAGCCAAGTCCCCCGGGGTGGACCCTCCTACGAGCAGTACTTC
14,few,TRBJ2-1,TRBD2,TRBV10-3,CAISFRTSENEQFF,TGTGCCATCAGTTTTAGGACTAGCGAAAATGAGCAGTTCTTC
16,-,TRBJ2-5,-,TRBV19,CASSPQRGLAGETQYF,TGTGCCAGTAGTCCCCAGAGGGGACTGGCGGGAGAGACCCAGTACTTC
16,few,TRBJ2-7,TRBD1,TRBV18,CASPDSGQGYSYEQYF,TGTGCCAGCCCCGACTCAGGACAGGGTTACTCCTACGAGCAGTACTTC
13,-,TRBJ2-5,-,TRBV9,CASSVRGQETQYF,TGTGCCAGCAGCGTTCGCGGACAAGAGACCCAGTACTTC
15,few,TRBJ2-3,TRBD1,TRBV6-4,CASSDSTGGADTQYF,TGTGCCAGCAGTGACTCGACAGGGGGCGCAGATACGCAGTATTTT
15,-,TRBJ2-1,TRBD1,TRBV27,CASSPRDRPTGEQFF,TGTGCCAGCAGTCCCCGGGACAGACCTACGGGTGAGCAGTTCTTC
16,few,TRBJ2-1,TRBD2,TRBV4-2,CASSQDSGTIYNEQFF,TGTGCCAGCAGCCAAGATTCCGGGACTATCTACAATGAGCAGTTCTTC
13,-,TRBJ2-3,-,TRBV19,CASSDFNPDTQYF,TGTGCCAGTAGCGACTTCAATCCAGATACGCAGTATTTT
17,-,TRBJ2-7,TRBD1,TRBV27,CASSLIGGWGQGGEQYF,TGTGCCAGCAGTTTAATAGGGGGATGGGGACAGGGCGGGGAGCAGTACTTC
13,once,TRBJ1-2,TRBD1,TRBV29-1,CSVGGDRDYGYTF,TGCAGCGTTGGAGGGGACAGGGACTATGGCTACACCTTC
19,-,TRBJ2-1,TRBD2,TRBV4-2,CASSQDPSGGMYPYNEQFF,TGTGCCAGCAGCCAAGATCCCAGCGGGGGGATGTACCCTTACAATGAGCAGTTCTTC
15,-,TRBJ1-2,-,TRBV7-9,CASSLVTERPYGYTF,TGTGCCAGCAGCTTAGTGACGGAGAGACCCTATGGCTACACCTTC
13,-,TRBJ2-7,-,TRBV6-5,CASSFGQSYEQYF,TGTGCCAGCAGTTTCGGACAGTCCTACGAGCAGTACTTC
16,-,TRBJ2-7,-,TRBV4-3,CASSHSATGEVYEQYF,TGCGCCAGCAGCCACTCCGCGACAGGAGAAGTATACGAGCAGTACTTC
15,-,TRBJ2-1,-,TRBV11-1,CASSLDVTDYNEQFF,TGTGCCAGCAGCTTAGACGTGACAGATTACAATGAGCAGTTCTTC
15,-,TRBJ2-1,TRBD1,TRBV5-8,CASSGVGQGNNEQFF,TGTGCCAGCAGCGGTGTCGGACAGGGAAATAATGAGCAGTTCTTC
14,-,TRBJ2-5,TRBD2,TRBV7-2,CASSFRGGGETQYF,TGTGCCAGCAGCTTTCGCGGGGGGGGCGAGACCCAGTACTTC
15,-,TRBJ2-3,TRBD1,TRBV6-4,CASSAGQGYTDTQYF,TGTGCCAGCAGTGCCGGACAGGGTTACACAGATACGCAGTATTTT
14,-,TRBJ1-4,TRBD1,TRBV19,CASSFGTGYEKLFF,TGTGCCAGTAGTTTCGGGACAGGGTATGAAAAACTGTTTTTT
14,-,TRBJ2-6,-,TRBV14,CASSHPGGANVLTF,TGTGCCAGCAGCCACCCAGGTGGGGCCAACGTCCTGACTTTC
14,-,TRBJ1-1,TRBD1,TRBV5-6,CASSSIRTGVRAFF,TGTGCCAGCAGCTCGATAAGGACAGGGGTCAGAGCTTTCTTT
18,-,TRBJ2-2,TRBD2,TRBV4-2,CASSQEVRLAEYTGELFF,TGTGCCAGCAGCCAAGAGGTCCGACTAGCGGAGTACACCGGGGAGCTGTTTTTT
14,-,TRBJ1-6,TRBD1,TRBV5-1,CASSPGQDLSPLHF,TGCGCCAGCAGCCCCGGACAGGATTTGTCACCCCTCCACTTT